The entry that follows covers one T cell receptor beta chain sequence. Antigen specificity is unknown. This record comes from a study of post-analysis software for immune sequencing data. Study-wide context: Relapsing-remitting, secondary progressive and progressive-relapsing forms made up the multiple sclerosis disease courses.

Prepared TCR beta cDNA libraries contained unique molecular identifiers. Yield was roughly 0.5 million cDNA molecules from approximately 0.95 to 9.8 million T cells. Each CDR3 protein gets one entry after TCRdb re-called the PCR reads with MiXCR. The data contain roughly 800,000 distinct CDR3 sequences, 30% of them singletons. Regarding the study as a whole: Patients showed TRBV5-6, TRBV5-1 and TRBV20-1 among roughly 5 TRBV segments more frequent than in controls. F-measure co-clustering was strong for batch-matched samples. Multiple sclerosis patients showed significantly lower normalized Chao1 diversity than controls did.

There are 14 residues in the CDR3. CDR1 and CDR2 (germline): MNHEY, SVGAGI. This sequence originates from a girl aged 5-17 years with multiple sclerosis. The sequenced sample consisted of blood. The rearrangement links TRBV6-5 to TRBJ2-7; 8 nucleotides agree with TRBD1. The J call may be in error: the DNA end matches TRBJ2-5 better. CDR3 amino acids: CASRSQGALETQYF. CDR3 nucleotide sequence: TGTGCCAGCAGGTCCCAGGGGGCGCTTGAGACCCAGTACTTC.